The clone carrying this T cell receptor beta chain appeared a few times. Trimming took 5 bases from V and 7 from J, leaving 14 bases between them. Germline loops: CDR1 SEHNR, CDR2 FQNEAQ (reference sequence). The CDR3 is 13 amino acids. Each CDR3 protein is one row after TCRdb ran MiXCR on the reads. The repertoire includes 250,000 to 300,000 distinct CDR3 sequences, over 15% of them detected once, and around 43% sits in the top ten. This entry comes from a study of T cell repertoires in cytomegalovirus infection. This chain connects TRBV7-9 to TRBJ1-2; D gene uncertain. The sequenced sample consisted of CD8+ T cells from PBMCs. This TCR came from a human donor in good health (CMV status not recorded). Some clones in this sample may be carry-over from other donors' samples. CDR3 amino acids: CASSPPGVRGYTF. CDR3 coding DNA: TGTGCCAGCAGCCCCCCCGGGGTGCGTGGCTACACCTTC.